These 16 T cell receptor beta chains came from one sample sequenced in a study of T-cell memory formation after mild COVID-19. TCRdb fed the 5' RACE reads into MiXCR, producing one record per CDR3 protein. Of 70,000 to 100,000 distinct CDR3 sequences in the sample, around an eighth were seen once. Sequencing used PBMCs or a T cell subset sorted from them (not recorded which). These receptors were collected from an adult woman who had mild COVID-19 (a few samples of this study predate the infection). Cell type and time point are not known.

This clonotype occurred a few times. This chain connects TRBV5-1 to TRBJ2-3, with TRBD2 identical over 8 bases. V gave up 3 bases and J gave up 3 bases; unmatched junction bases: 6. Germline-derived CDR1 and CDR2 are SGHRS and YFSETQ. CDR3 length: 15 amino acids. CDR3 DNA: TGCGCCAGCAGCTATGGGACTAGAGCTACAGATACGCAGTATTTT. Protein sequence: CASSYGTRATDTQYF.

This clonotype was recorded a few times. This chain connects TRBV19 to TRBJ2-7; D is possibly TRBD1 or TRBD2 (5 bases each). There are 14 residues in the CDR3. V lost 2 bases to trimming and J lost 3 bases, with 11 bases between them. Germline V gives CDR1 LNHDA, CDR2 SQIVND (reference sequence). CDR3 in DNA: TGTGCCAGTAGTATAAGGCAGGGACGCTACGAGCAGTACTTC. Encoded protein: CASSIRQGRYEQYF.

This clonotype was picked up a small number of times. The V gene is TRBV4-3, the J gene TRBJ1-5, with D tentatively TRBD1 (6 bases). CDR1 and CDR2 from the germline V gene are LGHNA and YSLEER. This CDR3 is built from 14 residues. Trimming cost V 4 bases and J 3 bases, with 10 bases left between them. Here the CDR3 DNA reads TGCGCCAGCAGCCCAGGGGTTTACAATCAGCCCCAGCATTTT. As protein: CASSPGVYNQPQHF.

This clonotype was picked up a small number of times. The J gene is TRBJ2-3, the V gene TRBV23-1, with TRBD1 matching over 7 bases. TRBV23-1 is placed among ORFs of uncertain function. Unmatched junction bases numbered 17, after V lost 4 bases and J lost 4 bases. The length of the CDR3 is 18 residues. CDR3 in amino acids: CASSLTEDRPKGPDTQYF. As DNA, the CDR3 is TGCGCCAGCAGTCTAACGGAGGACAGGCCAAAGGGCCCAGATACGCAGTATTTT.

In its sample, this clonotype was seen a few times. Here the CDR3 DNA reads TGCGCCAGCAGCCCAGGGATTACCACCGGGGAGCTGTTTTTT. Its protein product is CASSPGITTGELFF. The chain joins TRBV4-3 to TRBJ2-2; tentative D call: TRBD1 (5 bases). V lost 4 bases, J lost 4 bases, and 10 bases lay in between. The CDR3 runs to 14 residues. Germline V gene sequence: CDR1 LGHNA, CDR2 YSLEER.

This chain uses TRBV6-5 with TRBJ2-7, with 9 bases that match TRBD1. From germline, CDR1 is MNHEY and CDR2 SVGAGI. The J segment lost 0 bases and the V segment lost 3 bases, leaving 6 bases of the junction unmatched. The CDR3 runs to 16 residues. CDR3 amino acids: CASSYTGTGRSYEQYF. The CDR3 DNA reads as TGTGCCAGCAGTTATACCGGGACAGGGCGCTCCTACGAGCAGTACTTC.

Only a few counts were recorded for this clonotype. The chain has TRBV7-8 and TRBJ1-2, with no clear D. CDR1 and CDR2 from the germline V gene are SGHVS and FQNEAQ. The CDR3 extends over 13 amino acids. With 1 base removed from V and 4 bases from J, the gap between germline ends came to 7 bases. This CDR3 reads CASSLGYTYGYTF. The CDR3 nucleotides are TGTGCCAGCAGCTTAGGTTACACCTATGGCTACACCTTC.

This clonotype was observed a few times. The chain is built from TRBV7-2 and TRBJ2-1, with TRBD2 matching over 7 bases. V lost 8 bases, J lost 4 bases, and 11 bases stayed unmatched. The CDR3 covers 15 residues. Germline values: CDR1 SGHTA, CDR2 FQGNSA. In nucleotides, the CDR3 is TGTGCCAGCGGAGCGGGACTCCCACCTTACAATGAGCAGTTCTTC. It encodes CASGAGLPPYNEQFF.

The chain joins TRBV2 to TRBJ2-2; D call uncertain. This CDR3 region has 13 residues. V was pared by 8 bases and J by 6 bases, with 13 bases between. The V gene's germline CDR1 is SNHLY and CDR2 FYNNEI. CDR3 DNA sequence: TGTGCCAGCGGCCACCAGATACCCGGGGAGCTGTTTTTT. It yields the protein CASGHQIPGELFF.

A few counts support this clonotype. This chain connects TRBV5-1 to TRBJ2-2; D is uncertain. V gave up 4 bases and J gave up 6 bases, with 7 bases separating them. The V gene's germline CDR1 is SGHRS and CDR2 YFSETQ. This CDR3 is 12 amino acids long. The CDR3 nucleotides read TGCGCCAGCAGCGTTCAAGCCGGGGAGCTGTTTTTT. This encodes CASSVQAGELFF.

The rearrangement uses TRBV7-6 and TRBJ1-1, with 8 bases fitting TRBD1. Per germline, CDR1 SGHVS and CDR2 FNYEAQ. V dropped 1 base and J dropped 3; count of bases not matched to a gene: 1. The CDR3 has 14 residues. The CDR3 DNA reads TGTGCCAGCAGCTTAGACAGGGGGGACACTGAAGCTTTCTTT. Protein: CASSLDRGDTEAFF.

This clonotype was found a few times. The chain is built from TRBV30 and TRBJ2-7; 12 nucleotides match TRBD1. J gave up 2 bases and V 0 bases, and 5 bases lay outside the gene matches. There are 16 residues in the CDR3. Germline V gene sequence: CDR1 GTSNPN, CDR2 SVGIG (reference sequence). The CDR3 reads CAWSVGTGGFPYEQYF. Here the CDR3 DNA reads TGTGCCTGGAGTGTAGGGACAGGGGGCTTTCCCTACGAGCAGTACTTC. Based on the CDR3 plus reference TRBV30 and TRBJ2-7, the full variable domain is SQTIHQWPATLVQPVGSPLSLECTVEGTSNPNLYWYRQAAGRGLQLLFYSVGIGQISSEVPQNLSASRPQDRQFILSSKKLLLSDSGFYLCAWSVGTGGFPYEQYFGPGTRLTVT.

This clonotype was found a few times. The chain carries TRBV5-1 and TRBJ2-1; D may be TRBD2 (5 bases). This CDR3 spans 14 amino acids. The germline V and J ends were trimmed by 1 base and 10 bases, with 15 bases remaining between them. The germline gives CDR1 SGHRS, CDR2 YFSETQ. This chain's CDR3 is CASSLPPSHPEQFF. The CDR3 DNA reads TGCGCCAGCAGCTTGCCCCCTAGCCACCCCGAGCAGTTCTTC.

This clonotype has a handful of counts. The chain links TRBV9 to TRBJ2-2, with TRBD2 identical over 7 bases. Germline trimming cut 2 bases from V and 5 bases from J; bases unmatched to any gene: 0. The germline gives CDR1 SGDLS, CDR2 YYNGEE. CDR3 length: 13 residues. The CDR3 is CASSVSGTGELFF. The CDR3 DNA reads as TGTGCCAGCAGCGTTAGCGGGACCGGGGAGCTGTTTTTT.

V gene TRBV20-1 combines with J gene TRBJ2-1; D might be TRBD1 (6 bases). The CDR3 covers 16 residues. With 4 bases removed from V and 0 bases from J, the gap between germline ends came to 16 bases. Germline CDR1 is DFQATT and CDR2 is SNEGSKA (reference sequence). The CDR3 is CSATRGRPSSYNEQFF. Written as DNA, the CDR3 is TGCAGTGCTACCAGGGGCAGGCCGAGCTCCTACAATGAGCAGTTCTTC.

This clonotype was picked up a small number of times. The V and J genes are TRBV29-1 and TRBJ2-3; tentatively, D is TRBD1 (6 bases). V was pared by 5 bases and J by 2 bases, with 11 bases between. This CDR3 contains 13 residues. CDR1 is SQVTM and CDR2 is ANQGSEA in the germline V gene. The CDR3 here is CSVSGANTDTQYF. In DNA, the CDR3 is TGCAGCGTTTCAGGGGCCAACACAGATACGCAGTATTTT.